Following are 20 T cell receptor beta chains from one sample sequenced in a study of PD-L1 blockade in urothelial cancer. Profiling relied on immunoSEQ multiplex PCR, and the TCRdb table lists in-frame clones only, not all of them. The sample lists about 52,000 clones, about 68% occurring once. The time point was: pretreatment peripheral blood. Sample: PBMCs, taken around atezolizumab (anti-PD-L1) treatment. The receptors were sampled from a man in his sixties or seventies with urothelial cancer.

This chain links TRBV6-5 with TRBJ2-3, with TRBD1 as a possible D gene (5 bases). V lost 4 bases and J lost 2, with 13 bases in between. The V gene's germline CDR1 is MNHEY and CDR2 SVGAGI. The CDR3 runs to 15 residues. DNA of the CDR3: TGTGCCAGCAGTTCCCAGGGTAGCCTCACAGATACGCAGTATTTT. This sequence encodes CASSSQGSLTDTQYF.

The V and J genes are TRBV10-3 and TRBJ1-2, with a possible D match to TRBD1 (6 bases). Germline V gene sequence: CDR1 ENHRY, CDR2 SYGVKD. The CDR3 is 15 amino acids. The V end was cut by 0 bases, the J end by 7 bases, with 15 bases between. The DNA for the CDR3 is TGTGCCATCAGTGAGTCCGTCGGGGGGCGGAGTGGCTACACCTTC. Its translation: CAISESVGGRSGYTF.

This chain links TRBV19 with TRBJ2-3, with D unresolved. The CDR3 length is 12 residues. Germline V gene sequence: CDR1 LNHDA, CDR2 SQIVND (reference sequence). The V end lost 8 bases, the J end lost 6 bases, and 12 bases lay between the germline ends. CDR3 residues: CASSRDMDTQYF. The CDR3 region has the DNA TGTGCCAGTTCTCGAGACATGGATACGCAGTATTTT.

This clone came up once. The rearrangement uses TRBV5-1 and TRBJ2-5, with unresolved D. V lost 3 bases to trimming and J lost 5 bases, with 8 bases between them. Germline CDR1 reads SGHRS; CDR2 reads YFSETQ. This CDR3 region has 12 residues. Here the CDR3 DNA reads TGCGCCAGCAGCTCGGAGTTTGAGACCCAGTACTTC. Translated: CASSSEFETQYF.

The chain combines TRBV27 with TRBJ2-5; 7 nucleotides line up with TRBD1. The CDR3 totals 13 residues. After removal of 5 bases from V and 5 bases from J, the junction contained 5 bases not matched to a gene. CDR1 and CDR2 (germline): MNHEY, SMNVEV (reference sequence). This CDR3 is CASSPTGPETQYF. For the CDR3, the DNA is TGTGCCAGCAGTCCGACAGGGCCGGAGACCCAGTACTTC.

The V call is TRBV27, the J call TRBJ2-3; 8 bases align to TRBD2. This CDR3 is 17 amino acids long. Germline V gives CDR1 MNHEY, CDR2 SMNVEV (reference sequence). J gave up 0 bases and V 8 bases, and 13 bases lay outside the gene matches. CDR3 in amino acids: CASAGLAGPTSTDTQYF. The CDR3 DNA reads as TGTGCCAGCGCCGGCCTAGCGGGCCCCACTAGCACAGATACGCAGTATTTT.

V gene TRBV7-2 combines with J gene TRBJ1-5, with a tentative D call TRBD1 (5 bases). Germline loops: CDR1 SGHTA, CDR2 FQGNSA. With 2 bases removed from V and 2 bases from J, the gap between germline ends came to 10 bases. The CDR3 runs 15 residues. CDR3 sequence: CASSLQVRGNQPQHF. CDR3 nucleotides: TGTGCCAGCAGCTTACAAGTCAGGGGCAATCAGCCCCAGCATTTT.

The J gene is TRBJ1-5, the V gene TRBV5-5; D gene uncertain. The CDR3 has 13 residues. V was clipped by 0 bases and J by 5 bases, with 6 bases between them. Germline CDR1 reads SGHKS; CDR2 reads YYEKEE (reference sequence). CDR3 nucleotide sequence: TGTGCCAGCAGCTTGGTCTCGGATCAGCCCCAGCATTTT. The encoded protein is CASSLVSDQPQHF.

The V gene is TRBV30, the J gene TRBJ2-1; maybe TRBD2 (6 bases). CDR3 length: 13 amino acids. Trimming pared 1 base from V and 4 bases from J, leaving 8 bases between. Germline V lookup: CDR1 GTSNPN, CDR2 SVGIG (reference sequence). The CDR3 region has the DNA TGTGCCTGGAGTGCGGGGGTTTACAATGAGCAGTTCTTC. Translated: CAWSAGVYNEQFF.

V and J are TRBV15 and TRBJ1-1; TRBD1 is a possible D gene (5 bases). V was trimmed by 0 bases and J by 4 bases, leaving 15 bases between them. The CDR3 runs to 16 residues. Germline V gene data show CDR1 as LNHNV and CDR2 as YYDKDF (reference sequence). CDR3 protein: CATSRDLGGVGTEAFF. The CDR3 DNA is TGTGCCACCAGCAGAGATCTGGGGGGAGTTGGCACTGAAGCTTTCTTT. The variable domain in full, completed from reference TRBV15 and TRBJ1-1, reads DAMVIQNPRYQVTQFGKPVTLSCSQTLNHNVMYWYQQKSSQAPKLLFHYYDKDFNNEADTPDNFQSRRPNTSFCFLDIRSPGLGDTAMYLCATSRDLGGVGTEAFFGQGTRLTVV.

The chain employs TRBV15 and TRBJ1-5; TRBD1 might be the D (5 bases). The CDR3 contains 15 residues. CDR1 and CDR2 (germline): LNHNV, YYDKDF (reference sequence). V lost 0 bases to trimming and J lost 7 bases, with 13 bases between them. CDR3 nucleotides: TGTGCCACCAGCAGAGAGGGGAGGGGATACCAGCCCCAGCATTTT. Translated, it gives CATSREGRGYQPQHF.

The CDR3 reads CASSKALEQYF. The DNA of the CDR3 is TGTGCCAGCAGCAAAGCCCTAGAGCAGTACTTC. The chain carries TRBV21-1 and TRBJ2-7; the D call in the table, TRBD2, was not verified against the DNA. TRBV21-1 is labeled a pseudogene. The CDR3 is made up of 11 amino acids.

The chain recombines TRBV28 with TRBJ2-3; 14 nucleotides line up with TRBD2. The trim removed 4 bases at V and 4 bases at J, leaving 7 bases unmatched. CDR1 is MDHEN, CDR2 SYDVKM, per germline. CDR3 size: 17 residues. Here the CDR3 DNA reads TGTGCCAGCAGTTCCGCAAGACTAGCGGGAGGGCCAGATACGCAGTATTTT. Translating it yields CASSSARLAGGPDTQYF.

This chain connects TRBV5-1 to TRBJ2-3; TRBD2 agrees at 13 bases. The germline gives CDR1 SGHRS, CDR2 YFSETQ. This CDR3 has 16 amino acids. With 4 bases clipped from V and 3 bases from J, the junction kept 5 bases outside the gene matches. The CDR3 nucleotides are TGCGCCAGCAGCACCACTAGCGGGAGGGGAACAGATACGCAGTATTTT. It translates to CASSTTSGRGTDTQYF.

The V and J genes are TRBV7-2 and TRBJ1-4; D unresolved. This CDR3 is 14 amino acids long. Between the trimmed V and J ends, which lost 4 bases and 4 bases, there was a span of 10 bases. CDR1 and CDR2 (germline): SGHTA, FQGNSA. The CDR3 region has the DNA TGTGCCAGCAGCTCCCCCGGGTTTAATGAAAAACTGTTTTTT. Its protein is CASSSPGFNEKLFF.

The rearrangement uses TRBV27 and TRBJ1-1; D not resolved. The germline gives CDR1 MNHEY, CDR2 SMNVEV (reference sequence). Trimming left V 6 bases short and J 3 bases short, with 5 bases between. The CDR3 totals 11 residues. Here the CDR3 reads CASRGDTEAFF. The CDR3 DNA sequence: TGTGCCAGCAGGGGAGACACTGAAGCTTTCTTT.

This clone was counted only a few times. V usage is TRBV7-3 and J usage is TRBJ1-2, with a possible D match to TRBD1 (6 bases). Germline lookup yields CDR1 SGHTA and CDR2 FQGTGA. V was clipped by 2 bases and J by 3 bases, with 13 bases between them. This CDR3 has 15 amino acids. DNA of the CDR3: TGTGCCAGCAGCTTAGACGCCAGGGGAGACTATGGCTACACCTTC. Translating gives CASSLDARGDYGYTF. Full variable domain (missing parts from reference TRBV7-3 and TRBJ1-2): GAGVSQTPSNKVTEKGKYVELRCDPISGHTALYWYRQSLGQGPEFLIYFQGTGAADDSGLPNDRFFAVRPEGSVSTLKIQRTERGDSAVYLCASSLDARGDYGYTFGSGTRLTVV.

V gene TRBV28 combines with J gene TRBJ2-4; the match to TRBD1 covers 11 bases. The CDR3 covers 14 residues. V lost 6 bases, J lost 9 bases, and 7 bases stayed unmatched. Germline CDR1 is MDHEN and CDR2 is SYDVKM. For the CDR3, the DNA is TGTGCCAGCAGACGGACAGGGGGCAGGGGCATTCAGTACTTC. The encoded protein is CASRRTGGRGIQYF.

The table lists this clone with a few counts. This chain uses TRBV4-3 with TRBJ1-1; D gene uncertain. This CDR3 has 14 amino acids. Germline values: CDR1 LGHNA, CDR2 YSLEER. The germline V and J ends were trimmed by 1 base and 5 bases, with 11 bases remaining between them. The CDR3 bases are TGCGCCAGCAGCCAAGGAGGGTTCCGGACTGAAGCTTTCTTT. Translating it yields CASSQGGFRTEAFF.

The chain combines TRBV7-3 with TRBJ1-1, with unresolved D. The CDR3 spans 14 residues. V was shortened by 2 bases and J by 4 bases, with 11 bases between the two germline ends. Germline lookup yields CDR1 SGHTA and CDR2 FQGTGA. The CDR3 region is CASSLDPPGTEAFF. The CDR3 nucleotides read TGTGCCAGCAGCTTAGACCCCCCGGGCACTGAAGCTTTCTTT.